One and the same sample provided the 9 T cell receptor beta chains below, sequenced in a study of OX40 agonist ivuxolimab in advanced cancers. Sequencing was performed with immunoSEQ multiplex PCR; in TCRdb, only in-frame clones are kept and a portion is missing. The sample lists 76,000 or so clones; approximately 85% were seen once. The sequencing used CD4+ or CD8+ T cells sorted from blood, collected in a trial of the OX40 agonist ivuxolimab. The receptors stem from an adult with an advanced solid tumor such as melanoma, head and neck, liver or kidney cancer.

V usage is TRBV27 and J usage is TRBJ1-2; D not resolved. The CDR3 totals 12 residues. The ends were cut back, 7 bases at V and 2 bases at J, with 8 bases in the middle. Per germline, CDR1 MNHEY and CDR2 SMNVEV (reference sequence). The CDR3 sequence: CASTTGNYGYTF. In DNA form, the CDR3 reads TGTGCCAGCACGACCGGCAACTATGGCTACACCTTC.

J is TRBJ1-5 and V is TRBV7-3; 8 nucleotides align to TRBD1. J lost 0 bases, V lost 4 bases, and 20 bases had no gene match. The CDR3 contains 21 residues. The germline V gene encodes CDR1 SGHTA and CDR2 FQGTGA. The chain's CDR3 is CASSYFVPGDRDRHSNQPQHF. The DNA of the CDR3 is TGTGCCAGCAGCTATTTTGTCCCGGGGGATCGGGACAGGCATAGCAATCAGCCCCAGCATTTT. Together with reference TRBV7-3 and TRBJ1-5, the CDR3 gives the full variable domain: GAGVSQTPSNKVTEKGKYVELRCDPISGHTALYWYRQSLGQGPEFLIYFQGTGAADDSGLPNDRFFAVRPEGSVSTLKIQRTERGDSAVYLCASSYFVPGDRDRHSNQPQHFGDGTRLSIL.

V gene TRBV7-2 combines with J gene TRBJ2-7; 7 nucleotides line up with TRBD1. There are 16 residues in the CDR3. Germline V lookup: CDR1 SGHTA, CDR2 FQGNSA. Losses at the gene ends were 4 bases for V and 0 bases for J; bases not matched to a gene: 9. The CDR3 spells CASSSRTGINSYEQYF. The CDR3 DNA reads TGTGCCAGCAGCTCACGGACAGGAATAAACTCCTACGAGCAGTACTTC.

This rearrangement joins TRBV2 to TRBJ2-7; maybe TRBD1 (5 bases). This CDR3 contains 14 residues. V dropped 6 bases and J dropped 0 bases, with 12 bases sitting between them. The germline V gene encodes CDR1 SNHLY and CDR2 FYNNEI. In DNA form, the CDR3 reads TGTGCCAGCAGCCCCAGGGTAAGCTCCTACGAGCAGTACTTC. Its translation: CASSPRVSSYEQYF.

The chain is built from TRBV5-5 and TRBJ1-4; maybe TRBD1 (6 bases). Germline assignment: CDR1 SGHKS and CDR2 YYEKEE (reference sequence). Trimming took 2 bases from V and 6 from J, leaving 11 bases between them. This CDR3 comprises 14 residues. The CDR3 DNA reads TGTGCCAGCAGCTTACAGGGAGGGGATGAAAAACTGTTTTTT. The encoded protein is CASSLQGGDEKLFF.

This clone was recorded only once. The chain carries TRBV5-1 and TRBJ2-5, with 7 bases fitting TRBD2. From germline, CDR1 is SGHRS and CDR2 YFSETQ. Germline trimming cut 1 base from V and 1 base from J; bases unmatched to any gene: 4. The CDR3 has 15 amino acids. The CDR3: CASSLRGDSQETQYF. DNA of the CDR3: TGCGCCAGCAGCTTGCGGGGGGATTCCCAAGAGACCCAGTACTTC.

The CDR3 nucleotides are TGTGCCACAACAGCTCAGGTATCGGGAACTGAAGCTTTCTTT. Amino acid sequence: CATTAQVSGTEAFF. The chain recombines TRBV2 with TRBJ1-1; D is ambiguous. Trimming took 10 bases from V and 5 from J, leaving 20 bases between them. Germline CDR1 SNHLY, CDR2 FYNNEI. This CDR3 is 14 amino acids long.

The sample holds one count of this clone. The chain links TRBV19 to TRBJ1-4; a weak D match, TRBD1 (6 bases). CDR1 LNHDA and CDR2 SQIVND come from the germline V gene (reference sequence). The CDR3 length is 13 residues. V lost 5 bases to trimming and J lost 7 bases, with 11 bases between them. CDR3 loop: CASSYRVVEKLFF. The CDR3 DNA reads as TGTGCCAGTAGTTACAGGGTCGTTGAAAAACTGTTTTTT.

This clone was found once. The CDR3 sequence is CASSSDGTYEQYF. CDR3 nucleotides: TGTGCCAGCAGCTCGGACGGGACCTACGAGCAGTACTTC. The V and J genes are TRBV5-4 and TRBJ2-7, with TRBD2 as a possible D gene (5 bases). V was cut by 3 bases and J by 2 bases, with 9 bases left in between. CDR3 length equals 13 residues. Germline V gene sequence: CDR1 SGHNT, CDR2 YYREEE (reference sequence).